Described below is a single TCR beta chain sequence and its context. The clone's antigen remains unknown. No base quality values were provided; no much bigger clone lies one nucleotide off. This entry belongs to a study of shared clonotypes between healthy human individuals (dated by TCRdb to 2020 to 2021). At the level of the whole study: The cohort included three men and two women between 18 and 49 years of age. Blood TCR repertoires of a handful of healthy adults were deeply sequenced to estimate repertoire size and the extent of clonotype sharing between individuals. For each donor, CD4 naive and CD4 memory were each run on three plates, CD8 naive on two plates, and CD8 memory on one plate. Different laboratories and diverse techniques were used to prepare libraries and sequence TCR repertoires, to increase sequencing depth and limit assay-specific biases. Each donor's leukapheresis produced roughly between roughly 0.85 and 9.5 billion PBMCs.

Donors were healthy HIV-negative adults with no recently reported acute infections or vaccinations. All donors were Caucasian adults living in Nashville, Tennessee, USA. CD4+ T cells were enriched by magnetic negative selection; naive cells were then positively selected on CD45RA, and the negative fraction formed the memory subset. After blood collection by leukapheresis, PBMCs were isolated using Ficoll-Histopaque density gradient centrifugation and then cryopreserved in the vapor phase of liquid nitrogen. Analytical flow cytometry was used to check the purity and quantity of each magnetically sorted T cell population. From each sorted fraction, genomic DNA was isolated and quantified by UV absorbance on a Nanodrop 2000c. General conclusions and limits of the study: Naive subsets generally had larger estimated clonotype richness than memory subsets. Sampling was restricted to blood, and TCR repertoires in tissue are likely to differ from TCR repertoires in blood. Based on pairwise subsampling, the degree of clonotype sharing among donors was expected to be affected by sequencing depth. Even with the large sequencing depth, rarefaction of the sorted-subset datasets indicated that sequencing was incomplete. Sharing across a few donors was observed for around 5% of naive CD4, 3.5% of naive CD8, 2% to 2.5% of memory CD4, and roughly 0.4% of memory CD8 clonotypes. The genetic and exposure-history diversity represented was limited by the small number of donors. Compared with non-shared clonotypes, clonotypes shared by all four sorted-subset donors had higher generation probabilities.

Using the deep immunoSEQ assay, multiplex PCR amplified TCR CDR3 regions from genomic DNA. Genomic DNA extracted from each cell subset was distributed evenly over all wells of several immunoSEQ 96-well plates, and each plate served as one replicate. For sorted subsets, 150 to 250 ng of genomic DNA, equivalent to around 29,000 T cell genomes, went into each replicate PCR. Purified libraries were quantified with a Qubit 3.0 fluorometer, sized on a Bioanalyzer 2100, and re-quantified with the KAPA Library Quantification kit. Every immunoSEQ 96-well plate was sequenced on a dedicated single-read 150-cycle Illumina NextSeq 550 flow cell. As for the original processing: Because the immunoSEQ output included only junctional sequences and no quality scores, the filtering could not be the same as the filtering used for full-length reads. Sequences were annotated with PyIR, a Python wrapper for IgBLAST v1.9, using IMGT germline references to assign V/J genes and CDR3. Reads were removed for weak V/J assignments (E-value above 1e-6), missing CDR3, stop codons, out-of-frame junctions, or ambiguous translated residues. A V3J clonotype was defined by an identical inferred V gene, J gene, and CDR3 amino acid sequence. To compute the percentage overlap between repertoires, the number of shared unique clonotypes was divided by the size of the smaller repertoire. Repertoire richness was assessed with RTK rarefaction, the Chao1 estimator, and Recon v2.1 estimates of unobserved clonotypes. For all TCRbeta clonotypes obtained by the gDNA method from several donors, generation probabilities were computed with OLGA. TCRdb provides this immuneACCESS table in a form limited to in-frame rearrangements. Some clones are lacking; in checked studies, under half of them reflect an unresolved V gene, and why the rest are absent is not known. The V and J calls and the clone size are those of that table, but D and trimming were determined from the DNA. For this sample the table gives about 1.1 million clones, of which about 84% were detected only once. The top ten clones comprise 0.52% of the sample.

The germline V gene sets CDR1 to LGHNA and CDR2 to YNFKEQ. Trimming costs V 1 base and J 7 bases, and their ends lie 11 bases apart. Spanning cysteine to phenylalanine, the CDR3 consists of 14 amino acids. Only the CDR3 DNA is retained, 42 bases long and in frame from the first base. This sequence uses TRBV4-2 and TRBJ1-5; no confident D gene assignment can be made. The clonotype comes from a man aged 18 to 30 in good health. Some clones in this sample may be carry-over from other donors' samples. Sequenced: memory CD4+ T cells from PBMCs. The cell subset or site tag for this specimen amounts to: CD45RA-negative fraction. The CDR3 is CASSQVGREQPQHF. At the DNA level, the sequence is TGTGCCAGCAGCCAAGTGGGCAGAGAGCAGCCCCAGCATTTT.